One sample yielded the 2 T cell receptor beta chains listed below, sequenced in a study of CD8+ T cells in alopecia areata. Extraction of RNA preceded its reverse transcription into cDNA, which served as the sequencing template. Sequencing was performed with immunoSEQ multiplex PCR; in TCRdb, only in-frame clones are kept and a portion is missing. The data show about 140,000 clones, 86% seen once. Treatment defined: oral pan-JAK inhibitor, 5-10 mg twice daily. The sequenced sample was CD8+ T cells sorted from blood, obtained at week 4, from a patient treated with tofacitinib. Receptors were obtained from a human donor with alopecia areata.

The V and J genes are TRBV29-1 and TRBJ1-2; D ambiguous. The CDR3 runs to 11 residues. V lost 3 bases to trimming and J lost 7 bases, with 9 bases between them. Looked up from germline, CDR1 is SQVTM and CDR2 is ANQGSEA. The CDR3 loop reads CSVEGSSGYTF. The CDR3 DNA is TGCAGCGTTGAGGGGTCGAGTGGCTACACCTTC.

The chain employs TRBV29-1 and TRBJ1-1, with D perhaps matching TRBD1 (5 bases). This CDR3 is 15 amino acids long. The V and J ends lost 3 bases and 5 bases respectively, with 19 bases between them. The germline V gene encodes CDR1 SQVTM and CDR2 ANQGSEA. CDR3 residues: CSVEKTAQKGTEAFF. CDR3 bases: TGCAGCGTTGAGAAGACGGCACAAAAGGGGACTGAAGCTTTCTTT.